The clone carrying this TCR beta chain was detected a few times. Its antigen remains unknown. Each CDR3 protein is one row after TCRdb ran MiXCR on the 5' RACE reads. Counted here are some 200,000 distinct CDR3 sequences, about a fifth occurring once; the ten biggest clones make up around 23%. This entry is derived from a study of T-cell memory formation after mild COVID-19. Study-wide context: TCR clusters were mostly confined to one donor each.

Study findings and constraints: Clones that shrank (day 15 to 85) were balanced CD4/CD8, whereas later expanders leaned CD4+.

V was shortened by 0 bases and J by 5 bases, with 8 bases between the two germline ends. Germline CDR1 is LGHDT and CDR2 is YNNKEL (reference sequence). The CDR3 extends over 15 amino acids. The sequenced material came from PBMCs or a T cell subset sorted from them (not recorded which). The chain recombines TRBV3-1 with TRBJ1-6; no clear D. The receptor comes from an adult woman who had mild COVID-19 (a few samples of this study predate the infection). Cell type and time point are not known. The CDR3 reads CASSQDGQDNSPLHF. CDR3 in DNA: TGTGCCAGCAGCCAAGACGGCCAGGATAATTCACCCCTCCACTTT.